This T cell receptor beta chain was sequenced for a study of T cells in Graves' hyperthyroidism and ophthalmopathy (dated by TCRdb to between 2018 and 2021). Some background on the complete study: Peripheral blood was collected at initial diagnosis, before any treatment. An independent validation cohort of around 19 hyperthyroidism patients and roughly 16 patients who later progressed to ophthalmopathy tested prospective prediction of ophthalmopathy. The approximately 98 discovery patients were randomly divided into training and test sets at a 7:3 ratio. In over five Graves' hyperthyroidism patients, the study also compared T-cell repertoires from thyroid tissue with T-cell repertoires from blood. The paper describes TCR Vbeta CDR3 sequencing of around 130 peripheral blood samples, made up of roughly 40 ophthalmopathy patients, roughly 75 hyperthyroidism patients and roughly 17 progressor patients. After blood sampling, hyperthyroidism patients were treated with methimazole at a starting dose of 30 mg daily, and ophthalmopathy patients were treated with high-dose intravenous methylprednisolone. A discovery cohort of about 100 patients, about 44 with Graves' ophthalmopathy and approximately 57 with stable Graves' hyperthyroidism, was used to find distinguishing TCR V-J signatures. The full study reports these points: A 13 V-J signature model separated ophthalmopathy from stable hyperthyroidism, with approximately 86% sensitivity and 81.08% specificity in cross-validation and 80%/75% in testing. Most expanded thyroid clonotypes (frequency above 0.001) were also detected in blood, a finding suggesting that blood repertoires may reflect thyroid immune responses. In validation, progression to ophthalmopathy was predicted by the model with 70.59% sensitivity and roughly 72% specificity, a median of approximately 7.1 months before onset. No statistical method was used to fix the sample size in advance, and group allocation was not hidden from the investigators.

This clonotype was recorded at least ten times. This receptor's antigen is unknown. Base quality data are lacking; no much larger clone is found one base away. CDR1 and CDR2 are drawn from the germline V gene (reference sequence): MNHEY, SMNVEV. From the cysteine up to the phenylalanine, the CDR3 has a length of 15 residues. Only the CDR3 part of the read is kept: 45 bases, read in frame from the first base. V and J are trimmed by 6 bases and 5 bases, and the gene matches miss 12 bases of the junction. A patient counted as having stable Graves' hyperthyroidism if no progression to ophthalmopathy occurred over 18 months of follow-up. Hyperthyroidism patients were newly diagnosed, with disease duration under 2 months, and aged 18 to 65 years. Any patient with an uncontrolled infection, another autoimmune disease, pregnancy or lactation was excluded. Diagnoses relied on clinical symptoms, serum thyroxine and TRAb, thyroid ultrasound and orbital computed tomography. Ficoll-Paque density gradient centrifugation was used to isolate PBMCs from about 9 ml of fresh peripheral blood. Total RNA was extracted using Trizol reagent, and RNA quality was assessed on an Agilent 2100 Bioanalyzer.

Amplification of TCR beta CDR3 regions was carried out from RNA transcripts. The TCR CDR3 was subjected to a first round of RT-PCR using the HTBI primer set and the Qiagen OneStep RT-PCR kit. Libraries were constructed in a second round of multiplex PCR, after which size selection and purification were performed. Libraries were sequenced paired-end with 100 bp reads on an Illumina HiSeq2000. The original methods were these. SOAPnuke was used to process the raw data, throwing out any read that contained adapters or uncalled bases, had a mean Phred below 15, or lacked an exact constant-primer or identifier match. COPE v1.2.5 was used to merge high-quality paired reads, and clonotypes were defined as unique nucleotide sequences. Clonotypes were aligned to IMGT TRBV, TRBD and TRBJ reference segments using MiTCR v1.1. Only V-J combinations with frequency above 0.0001, covering roughly 99% of repertoires, were analysed. The TCS score was defined as the ratio of F50 (clonal expansion) to E x V (chaos), calculated using BLOSUM62-based TCRdist between CDR3 peptides within each V-J. Welch's t-statistics and random forest reduced roughly 500 V-J features to about 12, which were used in a naive Bayes classifier (R e1071). The public sequencing data were trimmed at Q25 with fastp and processed into clonotypes with MiXCR by TCRdb, which kept only in-frame beta chains. Identical CDR3 protein sequences are pooled into one entry, listed with their most common genes and DNA. These V and J calls originate from TCRdb's pipeline instead of the authors' own analysis. A total of some 740,000 distinct CDR3 sequences appear in this sample, 12% to 15% of them only once. Clones ranked in the top ten supply roughly 10% of the sample.

The source of this sequence is a woman in her late teens or twenties with Graves' hyperthyroidism. Sequenced: blood. The chain joins TRBV27 to TRBJ1-2; 7 central nucleotides agree with TRBD1. The CDR3 protein: CASSEMGQTPYGYTF. The sequenced DNA: TGTGCCAGCAGCGAGATGGGACAGACCCCATATGGCTACACCTTC.